Shown below are 31 T cell receptor beta chains from a single sample sequenced in a study of cytotoxic CD8 clonotypes in ibrutinib-treated CLL. Clones were sequenced by immunoSEQ multiplex PCR, and TCRdb holds only the in-frame ones, with some missing. The table records over 30,000 clones, 55% to 80% of them present only once. Source: PBMCs, taken at disease progression, from a patient treated with ibrutinib. The receptors originated from a human donor with chronic lymphocytic leukemia.

The V gene is TRBV19, the J gene TRBJ2-3; the D gene is possibly TRBD2 (5 bases). This CDR3 has 14 amino acids. The V gene lost 5 bases and the J gene lost 4 bases, with 13 bases spanning the gap. CDR1 and CDR2 (germline): LNHDA, SQIVND (reference sequence). CDR3 amino acids: CASSPQRNSDTQYF. The CDR3 bases are TGTGCCAGTAGTCCACAGCGGAATTCAGATACGCAGTATTTT. Complete variable domain (other parts from reference TRBV19 and TRBJ2-3): DGGITQSPKYLFRKEGQNVTLSCEQNLNHDAMYWYRQDPGQGLRLIYYSQIVNDFQKGDIAEGYSVSREKKESFPLTVTSAQKNPTAFYLCASSPQRNSDTQYFGPGTRLTVL.

V usage is TRBV19 and J usage is TRBJ2-5; 7 bases match TRBD1. After removal of 5 bases from V and 7 bases from J, the junction contained 10 bases not matched to a gene. The CDR3 has 14 amino acids. The germline CDR1 and CDR2 sequences are LNHDA and SQIVND (reference sequence). CDR3 sequence reads: CASSPQGTVGTQYF. In DNA, the CDR3 is TGTGCCAGTAGTCCTCAAGGGACAGTAGGGACCCAGTACTTC.

This chain uses TRBV7-6 with TRBJ2-3; D gene unclear. Trimming took 0 bases from V and 4 from J, leaving 14 bases between them. Germline lookup yields CDR1 SGHVS and CDR2 FNYEAQ. There are 16 residues in the CDR3. CDR3 bases: TGTGCCAGCAGCTTAGCCGTGACGGCAGACGCAGATACGCAGTATTTT. This translates into CASSLAVTADADTQYF.

The chain employs TRBV10-1 and TRBJ2-1, with TRBD2 identical over 7 bases. Germline CDR1 and CDR2: WNHNN and SYGVQD (reference sequence). The J segment lost 9 bases and the V segment lost 6 bases, leaving 8 bases of the junction unmatched. The CDR3 covers 13 residues. CDR3 in DNA: TGCGCCAGCAGGGCTGGGACTACCGGTGAGCAGTTCTTC. Translating it yields CASRAGTTGEQFF.

The chain links TRBV25-1 to TRBJ1-1; weak D call: TRBD1 (6 bases). Germline-derived CDR1 and CDR2 are MGHDK and SYGVNS. V lost 5 bases and J lost 0, with 7 bases in between. The CDR3 runs to 13 residues. The CDR3, as DNA: TGTGCCAGCAGTTGGGGGCTGAACACTGAAGCTTTCTTT. Protein: CASSWGLNTEAFF.

The V call is TRBV5-4, the J call TRBJ1-2, with 7 nucleotides matching TRBD1. V gave up 0 bases and J gave up 5 bases; unmatched junction bases: 4. The CDR3 runs 14 residues. Germline V gives CDR1 SGHNT, CDR2 YYREEE (reference sequence). This CDR3 reads CASSLGGGLYGYTF. For the CDR3, the DNA is TGTGCCAGCAGCTTGGGAGGGGGCTTGTATGGCTACACCTTC.

The rearrangement joins TRBV21-1 to TRBJ1-5; the table's D call of TRBD1 was not tested on the DNA. TRBV21-1 is recorded as a pseudogene. CDR3 size: 19 residues. This chain's CDR3 is CASSKGGDSPQGGNQPQHF. The CDR3 DNA reads as TGTGCCAGCAGCAAAGGCGGGGACAGTCCCCAAGGGGGCAATCAGCCCCAGCATTTT.

V and J are TRBV15 and TRBJ2-7; D remains ambiguous. This CDR3 comprises 13 residues. The V gene lost 0 bases and the J gene lost 2 bases, with 5 bases spanning the gap. Germline values: CDR1 LNHNV, CDR2 YYDKDF (reference sequence). The CDR3 region has the DNA TGTGCCACCAGCAGAGAATTAGCCTACGAGCAGTACTTC. It is translated as CATSRELAYEQYF.

The chain combines TRBV5-4 with TRBJ2-2; D is ambiguous. This CDR3 region has 16 residues. With 0 bases removed from V and 1 base from J, the gap between germline ends came to 10 bases. Germline V CDR1 and CDR2: SGHNT, YYREEE (reference sequence). The CDR3 region has the DNA TGTGCCAGCAGCTTGGTTTCGTCAGGGAACACCGGGGAGCTGTTTTTT. Protein sequence: CASSLVSSGNTGELFF.

This chain links TRBV7-2 with TRBJ2-3; 7 bases are a match to TRBD2. With V trimmed by 5 bases and J by 9 bases, 11 bases remained unmatched. The CDR3 totals 14 residues. Germline CDR1 SGHTA, CDR2 FQGNSA. CDR3 bases: TGTGCCAGCAGCGGTCGGAGGGAGGGAGGCACGCAGTATTTT. Amino acids: CASSGRREGGTQYF.

V and J are TRBV15 and TRBJ1-5; the D gene is possibly TRBD1 (6 bases). The germline V gene has CDR1 LNHNV and CDR2 YYDKDF (reference sequence). Deletions cut 3 bases from V and 4 bases from J, with 10 bases between. The CDR3 is 14 amino acids. CDR3 nucleotide sequence: TGTGCCACCAGCAGTATCAGGGGTAATCAGCCCCAGCATTTT. It encodes CATSSIRGNQPQHF.

The chain recombines TRBV30 with TRBJ2-7; possibly TRBD1 for D (5 bases). The CDR3 covers 13 residues. Trimming cost V 5 bases and J 4 bases, with 15 bases left between them. Germline V CDR1 and CDR2: GTSNPN, SVGIG (reference sequence). CDR3 region: CAWGPIDSYEQYF. The CDR3 region has the DNA TGTGCCTGGGGACCTATAGACAGTTACGAGCAGTACTTC.

The chain has TRBV5-4 and TRBJ2-5, with unresolved D. Germline V gene sequence: CDR1 SGHNT, CDR2 YYREEE (reference sequence). V was clipped by 0 bases and J by 3 bases, with 0 bases between them. The CDR3 is 11 residues long. In DNA form, the CDR3 reads TGTGCCAGCAGCTTGGAAGAGACCCAGTACTTC. Amino acid sequence: CASSLEETQYF.

The gene calls are TRBV4-2 and TRBJ1-1; D gene ambiguous. This CDR3 contains 17 residues. Germline CDR1 is LGHNA and CDR2 is YNFKEQ. With 3 bases removed from V and 0 bases from J, the gap between germline ends came to 17 bases. CDR3 nucleotides: TGTGCCAGCAGCCACCGGTTGGCAGGCCAGATGAACACTGAAGCTTTCTTT. Translated: CASSHRLAGQMNTEAFF.

This clone was recorded only once. The V gene is TRBV6-6, the J gene TRBJ1-1; possibly TRBD1 for D (6 bases). CDR3 size: 12 residues. Germline lookup yields CDR1 MNHNY and CDR2 SVGAGI (reference sequence). Trimming took 11 bases from V and 6 from J, leaving 16 bases between them. The CDR3 protein is CAGGHEPSEAFF. DNA of the CDR3: TGTGCCGGGGGACATGAGCCTTCTGAAGCTTTCTTT.

The gene calls are TRBV20-1 and TRBJ2-1; TRBD2 might be the D (6 bases). The CDR3 loop spans 10 amino acids. Germline CDR1 is DFQATT and CDR2 is SNEGSKA (reference sequence). With 6 bases removed from V and 8 bases from J, the gap between germline ends came to 8 bases. Here the CDR3 reads CSAGEDEQFF. The CDR3 coding sequence is TGCAGTGCGGGGGAGGATGAGCAGTTCTTC.

The chain links TRBV4-1 to TRBJ2-5; D unresolved. The germline V gene has CDR1 MGHRA and CDR2 YSYEKL. Deletions cut 4 bases from V and 0 bases from J, with 9 bases between. The CDR3 spans 14 residues. This chain's CDR3 is CASSLNSYQETQYF. CDR3 bases: TGCGCCAGCAGCCTCAATTCGTACCAAGAGACCCAGTACTTC.

This clone was detected a few times. This chain joins TRBV6-1 and TRBJ1-4; D uncertain. From germline, CDR1 is MNHNS and CDR2 SASEGT. The CDR3 sequence is 13 residues long. Between the trimmed V and J ends, which lost 7 bases and 7 bases, there was a span of 13 bases. The CDR3 nucleotides are TGTGCCAGCAAATATGGCCCTAGTGAAAAACTGTTTTTT. Translation gives CASKYGPSEKLFF.

The rearrangement uses TRBV4-1 and TRBJ2-2; a possible D gene is TRBD2 (5 bases). Trimming cost V 1 base and J 1 base, with 13 bases left between them. The CDR3 spans 17 residues. CDR1 and CDR2 from the germline V gene are MGHRA and YSYEKL. CDR3 in amino acids: CASSQAGMGKNTGELFF. The CDR3 DNA follows: TGCGCCAGCAGCCAAGCCGGGATGGGGAAGAACACCGGGGAGCTGTTTTTT.

The CDR3 DNA sequence: TGCGCCAGCAGCCAAGGGGTAGGACACCAAGAGACCCAGTACTTC. It encodes CASSQGVGHQETQYF. The V call is TRBV4-3, the J call TRBJ2-5; unclear D gene. V gave up 1 base and J gave up 0 bases, with 9 bases separating them. The CDR3 length is 15 residues. Per the germline V gene, CDR1 is LGHNA and CDR2 is YSLEER.

CDR3 protein: CASSPHSRQVQEQYF. DNA for the CDR3: TGTGCCAGCAGCCCCCACTCGAGGCAGGTCCAGGAGCAGTACTTC. The chain employs TRBV7-9 and TRBJ2-7; the D is unclear. Germline assignment: CDR1 SEHNR and CDR2 FQNEAQ (reference sequence). The CDR3 is 15 amino acids. The V gene lost 5 bases and the J gene lost 7 bases, with 21 bases spanning the gap.

This clone showed up just a few times. CDR3 residues: CASSQSGDWRETQYF. CDR3 DNA sequence: TGTGCCAGCAGCCAATCCGGGGATTGGCGAGAGACCCAGTACTTC. This chain uses TRBV7-2 with TRBJ2-5, with a weak D call TRBD2 (5 bases). CDR3 length: 15 amino acids. Germline CDR1 and CDR2: SGHTA and FQGNSA. V lost 5 bases, J lost 4 bases, and 17 bases lay in between.

V gene TRBV19 combines with J gene TRBJ1-1, with D maybe TRBD1 (5 bases). The germline V gene has CDR1 LNHDA and CDR2 SQIVND (reference sequence). The V end lost 6 bases, the J end lost 0 bases, and 8 bases lay between the germline ends. The CDR3 extends over 13 amino acids. The CDR3 protein is CASRGTLNTEAFF. The CDR3 region has the DNA TGTGCCAGTAGGGGGACCCTGAACACTGAAGCTTTCTTT.

The chain couples TRBV30 to TRBJ2-3, with 12 nucleotides matching TRBD2. Germline assignment: CDR1 GTSNPN and CDR2 SVGIG (reference sequence). The ends lost 4 bases at V and 1 base at J; junction bases unmatched: 3. CDR3 length: 15 residues. The CDR3 bases are TGTGCCTGGAAGTCTAGCGGGAGGGGCACAGATACGCAGTATTTT. It specifies CAWKSSGRGTDTQYF.

The gene calls are TRBV29-1 and TRBJ1-1; 9 positions match TRBD1. The CDR3 extends over 13 amino acids. Losses at the gene ends were 6 bases for V and 1 base for J; bases not matched to a gene: 3. Germline assignment: CDR1 SQVTM and CDR2 ANQGSEA. CDR3 nucleotides: TGCAGCGTAGTGGGACAGGGGAACACTGAAGCTTTCTTT. It translates to CSVVGQGNTEAFF.

This clone was counted at least ten times. V and J are TRBV13 and TRBJ1-1, with D hard to call. The germline V gene encodes CDR1 PRHDT and CDR2 FYEKMQ (reference sequence). The CDR3 is 11 residues long. V lost 0 bases, J lost 6 bases, and 2 bases lay in between. The chain's CDR3 is CASSLGSEAFF. The CDR3, as DNA: TGTGCCAGCAGCTTAGGCTCTGAAGCTTTCTTT.

This clone was seen only a few times. V usage is TRBV19 and J usage is TRBJ1-2, with 9 bases identical to TRBD1. Germline V gene lookup returns CDR1 LNHDA and CDR2 SQIVND (reference sequence). This CDR3 comprises 14 residues. V shed 9 bases, J shed 4 bases, and the junction held 9 bases outside the gene matches. The CDR3 bases are TGTGCCAGCAGGACAGGGGACCGATTCTATGGCTACACCTTC. This codes for CASRTGDRFYGYTF.

The CDR3: CATSRTPQDTQYF. In DNA, the CDR3 is TGTGCCACCAGCAGGACTCCGCAGGATACGCAGTATTTT. The rearrangement links TRBV15 to TRBJ2-3; D ambiguous. The CDR3 is 13 amino acids. The V and J ends lost 3 bases and 6 bases respectively, with 10 bases between them. Germline CDR1 and CDR2: LNHNV and YYDKDF (reference sequence). Based on the CDR3 plus reference TRBV15 and TRBJ2-3, the full variable domain is DAMVIQNPRYQVTQFGKPVTLSCSQTLNHNVMYWYQQKSSQAPKLLFHYYDKDFNNEADTPDNFQSRRPNTSFCFLDIRSPGLGDTAMYLCATSRTPQDTQYFGPGTRLTVL.

This clone was found a few times. The CDR3 spells CASTGGEQYF. The CDR3 bases are TGTGCCAGCACGGGGGGAGAGCAGTACTTC. The gene calls are TRBV27 and TRBJ2-7; 7 positions agree with TRBD2. Germline-derived CDR1 and CDR2 are MNHEY and SMNVEV (reference sequence). The CDR3 contains 10 residues. V trimming: 7 bases; J trimming: 7 bases; junction bases outside the gene matches: 1.

This clone was counted a few times. The chain links TRBV7-2 to TRBJ2-1; 8 bases are shared with TRBD2. The V gene end was trimmed by 5 bases and the J gene end by 8 bases; junction bases not matched to a gene: 11. This CDR3 is built from 15 residues. From germline, CDR1 is SGHTA and CDR2 FQGNSA. DNA for the CDR3: TGTGCCAGCAGCCCGTGGACTAGCCTGATCGATGAGCAGTTCTTC. Amino acids: CASSPWTSLIDEQFF.

The V gene is TRBV5-4, the J gene TRBJ2-7, with 9 bases matching TRBD1. CDR3 length: 14 residues. Looked up from germline, CDR1 is SGHNT and CDR2 is YYREEE (reference sequence). The V segment lost 4 bases and the J segment 7 bases; nucleotides outside the gene matches: 9. DNA for the CDR3: TGTGCCAGCAGCCTTGACAGGGGGTTAGAGGAGCAGTACTTC. Translated: CASSLDRGLEEQYF.